A selection of T cell receptor beta chains follows, all from one sample in a study of blood T cell repertoires in COVID-19. Measured with immunoSEQ multiplex PCR; TCRdb has only the in-frame clones, and not every one. The sample yields roughly 29,000 clones, over 75% seen once. The sequenced sample consisted of peripheral blood. The receptors were sampled from an elderly woman with COVID-19, enrolled during active disease. CDR3s include the opening cysteine and the closing phenylalanine or tryptophan. The D gene is left open where the match is weak. Clone size is stated in some rows and not others, as once, few, many or a class when expanded.

d_gene: NA
v_gene: TRBV5-1
j_gene: TRBJ2-7
abundance: once
CDR3aa: CASSLAGSSYEQYF
CDR3nt: TGCGCCAGCAGCTTGGCAGGCAGCTCCTACGAGCAGTACTTC

d_gene: TRBD1
v_gene: TRBV6-5
j_gene: TRBJ2-1
abundance: once
CDR3aa: CASSTGTGGNEQFF
CDR3nt: TGTGCCAGCAGTACCGGGACAGGGGGGAATGAGCAGTTCTTC

d_gene: NA
v_gene: TRBV7-7
j_gene: TRBJ2-1
abundance: NA
CDR3aa: CASSLGTGVVNEQFF
CDR3nt: TGTGCTAGCAGCTTAGGCACGGGGGTGGTGAATGAGCAGTTCTTC

d_gene: NA
v_gene: TRBV21-1
j_gene: TRBJ1-2
abundance: NA
CDR3aa: CASRPPRGLNYGYTF
CDR3nt: TGTGCCAGCAGACCCCCCCGGGGTCTTAACTATGGCTACACCTTC

d_gene: TRBD2
v_gene: TRBV29-1
j_gene: TRBJ2-3
abundance: NA
CDR3aa: CSGLRGGRDTQYF
CDR3nt: TGCAGCGGCTTGCGGGGGGGCCGAGATACGCAGTATTTT

d_gene: NA
v_gene: TRBV5-1
j_gene: TRBJ1-2
abundance: NA
CDR3aa: CASSLEGRGTSGYTF
CDR3nt: TGCGCCAGCAGCTTGGAAGGCAGGGGCACATCTGGCTACACCTTC

d_gene: NA
v_gene: TRBV12-3/TRBV12-4
j_gene: TRBJ1-1
abundance: NA
CDR3aa: CASSSDSATEAFF
CDR3nt: TGTGCCAGCAGTTCAGACAGCGCCACTGAAGCTTTCTTT

d_gene: TRBD1
v_gene: TRBV30
j_gene: TRBJ1-2
abundance: NA
CDR3aa: CAWSTGTVSYTF
CDR3nt: TGTGCCTGGAGTACCGGGACAGTCAGCTACACCTTC

d_gene: TRBD1
v_gene: TRBV30
j_gene: TRBJ2-7
abundance: NA
CDR3aa: CAWSPSRQGRWVEQYF
CDR3nt: TGTGCCTGGAGTCCCTCCCGACAGGGTAGGTGGGTCGAGCAGTACTTC

d_gene: NA
v_gene: TRBV5-5
j_gene: TRBJ2-7
abundance: NA
CDR3aa: CASSLATGQGQYF
CDR3nt: TGTGCCAGCAGCTTGGCCACCGGGCAGGGACAGTACTTC

d_gene: NA
v_gene: TRBV19
j_gene: TRBJ2-1
abundance: NA
CDR3aa: CASSIGSENEQFF
CDR3nt: TGTGCCAGTAGTATAGGAAGCGAGAATGAGCAGTTCTTC

d_gene: TRBD1
v_gene: TRBV6-4
j_gene: TRBJ1-4
abundance: NA
CDR3aa: CASSDRTGGKLFF
CDR3nt: TGTGCCAGCAGTGACAGGACAGGGGGAAAACTGTTTTTT

d_gene: TRBD1
v_gene: TRBV5-1
j_gene: TRBJ2-2
abundance: NA
CDR3aa: CASFLTGGGSGELFF
CDR3nt: TGCGCCAGTTTTCTGACAGGGGGCGGTTCCGGGGAGCTGTTTTTT

d_gene: NA
v_gene: TRBV27
j_gene: TRBJ1-2
abundance: NA
CDR3aa: CASSLGFGSGPGNYGYTF
CDR3nt: TGTGCCAGCAGTTTGGGATTCGGTTCAGGGCCGGGCAATTATGGCTACACCTTC

d_gene: TRBD1
v_gene: TRBV30
j_gene: TRBJ2-6
abundance: NA
CDR3aa: CAWSGGQGQSSGANVLTF
CDR3nt: TGTGCCTGGAGTGGTGGACAGGGTCAAAGCTCTGGGGCCAACGTCCTGACTTTC

d_gene: NA
v_gene: TRBV6-5
j_gene: TRBJ1-6
abundance: NA
CDR3aa: CASTWGAHNSPLHF
CDR3nt: TGTGCCAGCACGTGGGGAGCCCATAATTCACCCCTCCACTTT

d_gene: TRBD1
v_gene: TRBV12-3/TRBV12-4
j_gene: TRBJ1-2
abundance: NA
CDR3aa: CASSRTGGNGYTF
CDR3nt: TGTGCCAGCAGTCGGACAGGGGGAAATGGCTACACCTTC

d_gene: NA
v_gene: TRBV19
j_gene: TRBJ1-5
abundance: once
CDR3aa: CASSRPGVHQPQHF
CDR3nt: TGTGCCAGTAGTAGACCGGGAGTCCATCAGCCCCAGCATTTT

d_gene: NA
v_gene: TRBV5-6
j_gene: TRBJ2-6
abundance: NA
CDR3aa: CASSRQAGVNVLTF
CDR3nt: TGTGCCAGCAGCAGACAGGCTGGGGTCAACGTCCTGACTTTC

d_gene: NA
v_gene: TRBV7-9
j_gene: TRBJ1-1
abundance: NA
CDR3aa: CASSEQGQNTEAFF
CDR3nt: TGTGCCAGCAGTGAGCAGGGGCAGAACACTGAAGCTTTCTTT

d_gene: NA
v_gene: TRBV9
j_gene: TRBJ2-5
abundance: NA
CDR3aa: CASSGEAWETQYF
CDR3nt: TGTGCCAGCAGCGGGGAGGCTTGGGAGACCCAGTACTTC

d_gene: NA
v_gene: TRBV7-9
j_gene: TRBJ1-6
abundance: NA
CDR3aa: CASSPGGTGNSPLHF
CDR3nt: TGTGCCAGCAGCCCCGGAGGGACTGGCAATTCACCCCTCCACTTT

d_gene: NA
v_gene: TRBV27
j_gene: TRBJ2-1
abundance: once
CDR3aa: CASRRAKNEQFF
CDR3nt: TGTGCCAGCAGGCGCGCAAAAAATGAGCAGTTCTTC

d_gene: NA
v_gene: TRBV6-2/TRBV6-3
j_gene: TRBJ2-7
abundance: NA
CDR3aa: CASSYHRVGAYEQYF
CDR3nt: TGTGCCAGCAGTTACCACAGGGTCGGGGCCTACGAGCAGTACTTC

d_gene: NA
v_gene: TRBV3-1/TRBV3-2
j_gene: TRBJ2-1
abundance: NA
CDR3aa: CASSQGSSYNEQFF
CDR3nt: TGTGCCAGCAGCCAAGGGAGCTCCTACAATGAGCAGTTCTTC

d_gene: TRBD1
v_gene: TRBV7-9
j_gene: TRBJ2-7
abundance: NA
CDR3aa: CASSLATGQTLEQYF
CDR3nt: TGTGCCAGCAGCTTAGCTACGGGACAGACCCTCGAGCAGTACTTC

d_gene: NA
v_gene: TRBV19
j_gene: TRBJ2-1
abundance: NA
CDR3aa: CASRQAGMSSYNEQFF
CDR3nt: TGTGCCAGTAGACAGGCGGGGATGAGCTCCTACAATGAGCAGTTCTTC

d_gene: NA
v_gene: TRBV6-4
j_gene: TRBJ1-2
abundance: NA
CDR3aa: CASSDTYSGMLGYTF
CDR3nt: TGTGCCAGCAGTGACACCTATTCGGGGATGTTAGGCTACACCTTC

d_gene: NA
v_gene: TRBV11-2
j_gene: TRBJ1-5
abundance: NA
CDR3aa: CASSLAGGQGQPQHF
CDR3nt: TGTGCCAGCAGCTTAGCGGGTGGGCAGGGTCAGCCCCAGCATTTT

d_gene: NA
v_gene: TRBV16
j_gene: TRBJ2-7
abundance: NA
CDR3aa: CASSLAQFYEQYF
CDR3nt: TGTGCCAGCAGCCTCGCACAGTTCTACGAGCAGTACTTC

d_gene: TRBD1
v_gene: TRBV19
j_gene: TRBJ2-2
abundance: few
CDR3aa: CASSISLQGSNTGELFF
CDR3nt: TGTGCCAGTAGTATCTCGCTACAGGGGTCTAACACCGGGGAGCTGTTTTTT

d_gene: NA
v_gene: TRBV11-2
j_gene: TRBJ1-1
abundance: NA
CDR3aa: CASSYYKEGTEAFF
CDR3nt: TGTGCCAGCAGCTACTACAAGGAGGGCACTGAAGCTTTCTTT